This T cell receptor (beta chain) was observed in a study of CD8 T cells in ankylosing spondylitis. This CDR3 has 16 amino acids. In germline, CDR1 is DFQATT, CDR2 SNEGSKA (reference sequence). V was pared by 0 bases and J by 0 bases, with 12 bases between. This clonotype was seen repeatedly, ten times or more. Its antigen is not identified. Study observations and caveats: Prior work had noted some motif variants in reactive arthritis blood and synovial fluid. Disease-linked clones bore a CD8+ phenotype, appearing relatively rarely in peripheral blood.

Quantitative 5'-RACE with molecular barcodes was used to make the TCR beta libraries. TCRdb used MiXCR to reprocess the 5' RACE reads, holding one entry per CDR3 protein. Among about 300,000 distinct CDR3 sequences, less than 25% were seen once, and the ten largest hold 3% to 4%. Sequences were obtained from blood, either unsorted or a sorted T cell fraction (not recorded which). The rearrangement links TRBV20-1 to TRBJ2-4, with no clear D. The receptor's source is a female donor with ankylosing spondylitis or in good health (not recorded which). CDR3: CSAREVGKIAKNIQYF. CDR3 DNA: TGCAGTGCTAGAGAGGTGGGGAAAATAGCCAAAAACATTCAGTACTTC.